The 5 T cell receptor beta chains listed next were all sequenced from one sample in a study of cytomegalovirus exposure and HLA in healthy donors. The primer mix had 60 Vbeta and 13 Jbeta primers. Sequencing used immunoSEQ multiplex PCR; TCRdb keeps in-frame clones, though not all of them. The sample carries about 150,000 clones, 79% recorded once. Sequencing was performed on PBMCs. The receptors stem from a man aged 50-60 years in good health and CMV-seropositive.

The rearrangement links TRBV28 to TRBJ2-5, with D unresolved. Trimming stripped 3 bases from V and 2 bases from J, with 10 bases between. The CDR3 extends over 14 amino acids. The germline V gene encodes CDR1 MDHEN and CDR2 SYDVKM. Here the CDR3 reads CASSFGLFQETQYF. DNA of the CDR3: TGTGCCAGCAGTTTTGGGCTCTTTCAAGAGACCCAGTACTTC.

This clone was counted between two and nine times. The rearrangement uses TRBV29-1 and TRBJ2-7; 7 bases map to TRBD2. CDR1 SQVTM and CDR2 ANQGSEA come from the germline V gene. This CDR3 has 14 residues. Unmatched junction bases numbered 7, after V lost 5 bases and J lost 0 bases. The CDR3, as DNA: TGCAGCGTTTCGGGGGGAGGCACCTCCTACGAGCAGTACTTC. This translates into CSVSGGGTSYEQYF.

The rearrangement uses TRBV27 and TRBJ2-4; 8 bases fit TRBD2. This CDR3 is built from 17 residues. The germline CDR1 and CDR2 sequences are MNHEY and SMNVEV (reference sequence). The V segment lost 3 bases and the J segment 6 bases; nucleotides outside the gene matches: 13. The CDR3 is CASSFFREGPIGNIQYF. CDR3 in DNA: TGTGCCAGCAGTTTTTTCCGGGAGGGCCCGATTGGAAACATTCAGTACTTC.

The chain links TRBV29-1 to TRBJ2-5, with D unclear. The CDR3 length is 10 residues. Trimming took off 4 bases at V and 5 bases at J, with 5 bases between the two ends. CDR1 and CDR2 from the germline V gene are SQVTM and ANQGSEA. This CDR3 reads CSVVGETQYF. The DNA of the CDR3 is TGCAGCGTTGTCGGGGAGACCCAGTACTTC.

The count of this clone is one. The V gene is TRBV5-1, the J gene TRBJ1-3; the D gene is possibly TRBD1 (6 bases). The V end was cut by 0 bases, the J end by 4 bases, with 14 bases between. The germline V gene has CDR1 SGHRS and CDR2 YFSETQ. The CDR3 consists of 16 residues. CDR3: CASSLAGQRYGNTIYF. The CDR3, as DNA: TGCGCCAGCAGCTTGGCGGGACAACGTTACGGAAACACCATATATTTT.